This entry describes one T cell receptor beta chain. This clonotype was seen repeatedly, ten times or more. This clone's antigen is unknown. No base quality information exists; no much larger clone differs at one position. The data were taken from a study of T cells in Graves' hyperthyroidism and ophthalmopathy (dated by TCRdb to the late 2010s). In terms of the full investigation: Peripheral blood was sampled at the time of initial diagnosis, prior to any treatment. After blood sampling, hyperthyroidism patients were treated with methimazole at a starting dose of 30 mg daily, and ophthalmopathy patients were treated with high-dose intravenous methylprednisolone. To identify distinguishing TCR V-J signatures, a discovery cohort of 90 to 100 patients was used, comprising some 43 with Graves' ophthalmopathy and some 60 with stable Graves' hyperthyroidism. The paper describes TCR Vbeta CDR3 sequencing of fewer than 150 peripheral blood samples, made up of some 40 ophthalmopathy patients, some 76 hyperthyroidism patients and 17 progressor patients. An independent validation cohort of under 20 hyperthyroidism patients and 17 patients who later progressed to ophthalmopathy tested prospective prediction of ophthalmopathy. The approximately 98 discovery patients were randomly divided into training and test sets at a 7:3 ratio. The study also compared thyroid tissue and blood T-cell repertoires from roughly six Graves' hyperthyroidism patients. Results the study describes overall, beyond this receptor: A 13 V-J signature model separated ophthalmopathy from stable hyperthyroidism, with approximately 86% sensitivity and approximately 81% specificity in cross-validation and 80%/75% in testing. Most expanded thyroid clonotypes (frequency above 0.001) were also detected in blood, a finding suggesting that blood repertoires may reflect thyroid immune responses. Sample size was not statistically predetermined, and blinding of investigators to group allocation was not performed. In validation, the model predicted progression to ophthalmopathy a median of about 6.5 months before onset, with about 67% sensitivity and roughly 73% specificity.

Stable Graves' hyperthyroidism was defined as the absence of progression to ophthalmopathy over 18 months of follow-up. Hyperthyroidism patients were aged 18 to 65 years and newly diagnosed, with disease duration of less than 2 months. Exclusion was applied to patients with uncontrolled infections, other autoimmune diseases, pregnancy or lactation. Diagnoses were established on the basis of clinical symptoms, serum thyroxine and TRAb, thyroid ultrasound, and orbital computed tomography. Ficoll-Paque density gradient centrifugation was used to isolate PBMCs from approximately 10 ml of fresh peripheral blood. Trizol reagent was used to extract total RNA, and RNA quality was then checked on an Agilent 2100 Bioanalyzer. The TCR beta CDR3 regions were amplified from the RNA transcripts. The first round of RT-PCR for the TCR CDR3 was performed with the HTBI primer set and the Qiagen OneStep RT-PCR kit. A second multiplex PCR round built the libraries, followed by size selection and purification. Libraries were sequenced paired-end with 100 bp reads on an Illumina HiSeq2000. The published analysis was carried out like this. Raw data were processed with SOAPnuke, discarding reads with adapters, uncalled bases, mean Phred below 15, or no exact constant-primer or identifier match. COPE v1.2.5 was used to merge high-quality paired reads, and clonotypes were defined as unique nucleotide sequences. MiTCR v1.1 was used to align the clonotypes against IMGT TRBV, TRBD and TRBJ reference segments. Only V-J combinations with frequency above 0.0001, covering about 99% of repertoires, were analysed. The TCS score was defined as the ratio of F50 (clonal expansion) to E x V (chaos), calculated using BLOSUM62-based TCRdist between CDR3 peptides within each V-J. Welch's t-statistics and random forest reduced around 550 V-J features to 13, which were used in a naive Bayes classifier (R e1071). TCRdb applied fastp at Q25 and MiXCR to the public reads, then kept only in-frame beta chains. One record per CDR3 amino acid sequence lists the most common genes and DNA. The V and J calls and clone size come from TCRdb's table, not from the authors' own analysis. Recorded for this sample are about 350,000 distinct CDR3 sequences; more than 11% of them occurred a single time. The ten top clones hold roughly 25% of the sample.

Material for sequencing was blood. The TCR comes from a woman in her twenties or thirties with Graves' hyperthyroidism.

The CDR3 has the sequence CASSLSRGAYEQYF. The nucleotide sequence reads as follows: TGTGCCAGCAGTCTCTCCCGTGGGGCCTACGAGCAGTACTTC. Rearrangement joined TRBV6-2 or TRBV6-3 to TRBJ2-7; the D gene assignment is ambiguous. There are 14 amino acids in the CDR3, from cysteine to phenylalanine inclusive. Kept here is only the CDR3 DNA, which spans 42 bases and is read in frame from base 1. V loses 5 bases, J loses 2 bases, and the germline ends lie 13 bases apart. Based on the germline V gene, the CDR1 and CDR2 sequences are MNHEY and SVGEGT.